Listed below are T cell receptor beta chains from one sample, sequenced in a study of T-cell memory formation after mild COVID-19. TCRdb re-derived calls from the 5' RACE reads in MiXCR, one entry per CDR3 protein. This table holds approximately 260,000 distinct CDR3 sequences, over 15% found once. Sequenced material: PBMCs or a T cell subset sorted from them (not recorded which). The receptors stem from a man aged 18 to 29 who had mild COVID-19 (a few samples of this study predate the infection). Cell type and time point are not known. Both conserved end residues are part of each CDR3. The order of the fields is V gene, D gene, clone size, J gene, CDR3 DNA, CDR3 protein. The D gene is left open where the match is weak. Size tells how often a clone was seen (once, few, many) or the class of an expanded clone, and some rows leave it out.

TRBV27	NA	NA	TRBJ1-2	TGTGCCAGCACCTCATTACTCGGGTCTTATGGCTACACCTTC	CASTSLLGSYGYTF
TRBV7-2	NA	NA	TRBJ2-7	TGTGCCAGCAGCACATTACAGAGCTCCTACGAGCAGTACTTC	CASSTLQSSYEQYF
TRBV7-9	TRBD1	NA	TRBJ2-1	TGTGCCAGCAGCTTCATGGACAGGGGGGGCAATGAGCAGTTCTTC	CASSFMDRGGNEQFF
TRBV20-1	TRBD1	few	TRBJ2-2	TGCAGTGCTACGGACAGGGGTCCTACCGGGGAGCTGTTTTTT	CSATDRGPTGELFF
TRBV12-3/TRBV12-4	NA	NA	TRBJ1-2	TGTGCCAGCAGGGGGATGGCAAACTATGGCTACACCTTC	CASRGMANYGYTF
TRBV4-2	TRBD2	many	TRBJ2-1	TGTGCCAGCAGCCAAGATCGGACTAGCTTTGATGAGCAGTTCTTC	CASSQDRTSFDEQFF
TRBV6-1	NA	NA	TRBJ2-7	TGTGCCAGCAGTGAAACCTTGGAGGGGTCTCACGAGCAGTACTTC	CASSETLEGSHEQYF
TRBV5-1	NA	NA	TRBJ1-6	TGCGCCAGCAGCCCGGGGGTGAGAGGGGACTCACCCCTCCACTTT	CASSPGVRGDSPLHF
TRBV9	NA	NA	TRBJ1-4	TGTGCCAGCAGCAGGGATAATGAAAAACTGTTTTTT	CASSRDNEKLFF
TRBV12-3/TRBV12-4	NA	few	TRBJ1-1	TGTGCCAGCAGTTTAGTGCTGGGGGATGGGGTGAACACTGAAGCTTTCTTT	CASSLVLGDGVNTEAFF
TRBV4-3	TRBD2	few	TRBJ2-1	TGCGCCAGCAGCCAAGATATGAGCGGGGGGTACAATGAGCAGTTCTTC	CASSQDMSGGYNEQFF
TRBV4-2	NA	NA	TRBJ2-6	TGTGCCAGCAGCCACGACCCACACTCTGGGGCCAACGTCCTGACTTTC	CASSHDPHSGANVLTF
TRBV7-3	TRBD2	few	TRBJ2-1	TGTGCCAGCAGCCCTTGGACTAGCGGCTACAATGAGCAGTTCTTC	CASSPWTSGYNEQFF
TRBV25-1	TRBD2	NA	TRBJ2-7	TGTGCCAGCAGTGTAACTCTAGCGGGAGGCTCGGGTGAGCAGTACTTC	CASSVTLAGGSGEQYF
TRBV5-6	TRBD2	NA	TRBJ2-3	TGTGCCAGCAGCTTCAAGCGGGGGGGCTCTAGCACAGATACGCAGTATTTT	CASSFKRGGSSTDTQYF
TRBV7-8	TRBD1	few	TRBJ1-5	TGTGCCAGCAGCCCTACCTCGGACAGGGGGATTCAGCCCCAGCATTTT	CASSPTSDRGIQPQHF
TRBV20-1	NA	NA	TRBJ1-5	TGCAGTGCTAGCATGGGGACACTAGGCAATCAGCCCCAGCATTTT	CSASMGTLGNQPQHF
TRBV7-9	TRBD2	few	TRBJ2-3	TGTGCCAGCAGCGTAGGAGCGGGGGTCCGCACAGATACGCAGTATTTT	CASSVGAGVRTDTQYF
TRBV6-5	NA	NA	TRBJ1-2	TGTGCCAGCACAGGGCATGGCTACACCTTC	CASTGHGYTF
TRBV29-1	TRBD1	few	TRBJ2-2	TGCAGCGTTACCGGGACAGGATACACCGGGGAGCTGTTTTTT	CSVTGTGYTGELFF